One sample yielded the 31 T cell receptor beta chains listed below, sequenced in a study of cytotoxic CD8 clonotypes in ibrutinib-treated CLL. The data were produced by immunoSEQ multiplex PCR, yet TCRdb's version contains in-frame clones alone and is incomplete. The sample contains 7,500 to 9,500 clones, under 85% of which appear only once. Sequenced material: PBMCs, taken before ibrutinib treatment. Source of these receptors: a human donor with chronic lymphocytic leukemia.

CDR3 sequence (DNA): TGTGCCAGCACCGACGGGACTAGCGTTTACAATGAGCAGTTCTTC. Translating it yields CASTDGTSVYNEQFF. This rearrangement joins TRBV6-6 to TRBJ2-1; 10 bases align to TRBD2. This CDR3 contains 15 residues. V shed 7 bases, J shed 4 bases, and the junction held 7 bases outside the gene matches. Germline V lookup: CDR1 MNHNY, CDR2 SVGAGI (reference sequence).

V and J are TRBV13 and TRBJ2-1; TRBD2 matches 10 bases. Germline V gives CDR1 PRHDT, CDR2 FYEKMQ (reference sequence). The CDR3 is 17 amino acids. The junction had 13 bases not matched to a gene; V was cut back by 3 bases and J by 8 bases. Written as DNA, the CDR3 is TGTGCCAGCAGCTTCCCCCATGGGCTAGCGGGAGCCGATGAGCAGTTCTTC. Translating it yields CASSFPHGLAGADEQFF. Full variable domain (missing parts from reference TRBV13 and TRBJ2-1): AAGVIQSPRHLIKEKRETATLKCYPIPRHDTVYWYQQGPGQDPQFLISFYEKMQSDKGSIPDRFSAQQFSDYHSELNMSSLELGDSALYFCASSFPHGLAGADEQFFGPGTRLTVL.

This chain uses TRBV9 with TRBJ1-1, with 7 bases matching TRBD1. CDR3 size: 13 residues. The germline CDR1 and CDR2 sequences are SGDLS and YYNGEE. J gave up 3 bases and V 4 bases, and 3 bases lay outside the gene matches. The CDR3 here is CASSFQGDTEAFF. CDR3 nucleotide sequence: TGTGCCAGCAGCTTTCAGGGGGACACTGAAGCTTTCTTT. The full variable domain, completed using reference TRBV9 and TRBJ1-1, is DSGVTQTPKHLITATGQRVTLRCSPRSGDLSVYWYQQSLDQGLQFLIQYYNGEERAKGNILERFSAQQFPDLHSELNLSSLELGDSALYFCASSFQGDTEAFFGQGTRLTVV.

V and J are TRBV7-2 and TRBJ1-1; no clear D. CDR3 size: 15 residues. The V gene's germline CDR1 is SGHTA and CDR2 FQGNSA. V gave up 2 bases and J gave up 0 bases, with 10 bases separating them. CDR3 protein: CASSLLVKMNTEAFF. The CDR3 DNA sequence: TGTGCCAGCAGCTTATTGGTGAAGATGAACACTGAAGCTTTCTTT.

V and J are TRBV7-9 and TRBJ1-5; D is unresolved. The CDR3 sequence is 13 residues long. V lost 3 bases and J 6 bases, leaving 9 bases between the germline ends. The germline gives CDR1 SEHNR, CDR2 FQNEAQ (reference sequence). CDR3 residues: CASSFSLGQPQHF. CDR3 nucleotides: TGTGCCAGCAGCTTTTCTCTAGGTCAGCCCCAGCATTTT.

V is TRBV7-2 and J is TRBJ1-1; D is possibly TRBD1 (6 bases). CDR3 length: 17 amino acids. Germline assignment: CDR1 SGHTA and CDR2 FQGNSA. The V and J ends lost 4 bases and 0 bases respectively, with 18 bases between them. The CDR3 here is CASSSKTGHTMNTEAFF. CDR3 sequence (DNA): TGTGCCAGCAGCTCGAAGACAGGACACACAATGAACACTGAAGCTTTCTTT.

This clone was picked up one time. This sequence joins TRBV10-3 and TRBJ1-6, with 7 bases fitting TRBD1. After removal of 9 bases from V and 8 bases from J, the junction contained 10 bases not matched to a gene. CDR3 size: 14 residues. Germline CDR1 and CDR2: ENHRY and SYGVKD. The CDR3 sequence: CAIREDRRHSPLHF. In DNA, the CDR3 is TGTGCCATTAGGGAGGACAGGCGGCATTCACCCCTCCACTTT.

This chain uses TRBV27 with TRBJ2-1; 8 bases line up with TRBD2. V trimming: 3 bases; J trimming: 0 bases; junction bases outside the gene matches: 7. Germline assignment: CDR1 MNHEY and CDR2 SMNVEV (reference sequence). The length of the CDR3 is 17 residues. CDR3 nucleotide sequence: TGTGCCAGCAGTTTGGCCCACAGCGGGAGCTCCTACAATGAGCAGTTCTTC. Translating it yields CASSLAHSGSSYNEQFF.

This sequence joins TRBV9 and TRBJ1-1; 8 bases are shared with TRBD1. The CDR3 is made up of 15 amino acids. J gave up 1 base and V 0 bases, and 2 bases lay outside the gene matches. Germline CDR1 reads SGDLS; CDR2 reads YYNGEE. The CDR3 region is CASSVGGTGNTEAFF. CDR3 in DNA: TGTGCCAGCAGCGTAGGGGGGACAGGGAACACTGAAGCTTTCTTT.

The rearrangement links TRBV29-1 to TRBJ1-1; 9 bases agree with TRBD1. There are 12 residues in the CDR3. The germline V gene has CDR1 SQVTM and CDR2 ANQGSEA. With 8 bases clipped from V and 3 bases from J, the junction kept 4 bases outside the gene matches. The CDR3 loop is CSLRDRDTEAFF. The CDR3 nucleotides are TGCAGCCTGAGGGACAGGGACACTGAAGCTTTCTTT.

The chain is built from TRBV4-2 and TRBJ2-5; D remains ambiguous. The CDR3 loop spans 13 amino acids. With 4 bases removed from V and 5 bases from J, the gap between germline ends came to 11 bases. The germline V gene encodes CDR1 LGHNA and CDR2 YNFKEQ. This chain's CDR3 is CASSLRVEETQYF. DNA of the CDR3: TGTGCCAGCAGCCTAAGGGTCGAGGAGACCCAGTACTTC.

The chain couples TRBV13 to TRBJ2-4, with 7 nucleotides matching TRBD2. CDR3 length equals 18 residues. Germline CDR1 PRHDT, CDR2 FYEKMQ (reference sequence). V was pared by 0 bases and J by 5 bases, with 13 bases of the junction left unmatched. This CDR3 is CASSLGLAGVPDENIQYF. The CDR3 region has the DNA TGTGCCAGCAGCTTAGGGCTTGCGGGAGTGCCCGACGAAAACATTCAGTACTTC.

This chain joins TRBV6-6 and TRBJ1-6, with TRBD1 as a possible D gene (5 bases). The germline V and J ends were trimmed by 2 bases and 2 bases, with 10 bases remaining between them. CDR3 length: 16 residues. Per the germline V gene, CDR1 is MNHNY and CDR2 is SVGAGI (reference sequence). The CDR3 spells CASSYGGATYNSPLHF. The CDR3 nucleotides read TGTGCCAGCAGTTACGGTGGGGCCACCTATAATTCACCCCTCCACTTT.

This clone showed up just once. The chain employs TRBV7-6 and TRBJ2-2, with a weak D call TRBD2 (5 bases). This CDR3 spans 16 amino acids. Germline V gene data show CDR1 as SGHVS and CDR2 as FNYEAQ. With 2 bases removed from V and 3 bases from J, the gap between germline ends came to 13 bases. For the CDR3, the DNA is TGTGCCAGCAGCTTACCACCGGGATTCGACACCGGGGAGCTGTTTTTT. Residues: CASSLPPGFDTGELFF.

The rearrangement uses TRBV4-1 and TRBJ2-1; 13 bases agree with TRBD2. Germline-derived CDR1 and CDR2 are MGHRA and YSYEKL. The CDR3 contains 18 residues. Trimming at V came to 0 bases and at J to 7 bases, leaving 9 bases not matched to a gene. This chain's CDR3 is CASSQDWTSGSLGNEQFF. The CDR3 DNA sequence: TGCGCCAGCAGCCAAGATTGGACTAGCGGGAGTCTCGGTAATGAGCAGTTCTTC.

The chain is built from TRBV5-6 and TRBJ2-7; D is uncertain. Germline assignment: CDR1 SGHDT and CDR2 YYEEEE. Trimming stripped 7 bases from V and 7 bases from J, with 15 bases between. This CDR3 region has 12 residues. The CDR3 reads CASSGQLSEQYF. The CDR3 DNA follows: TGTGCCAGCTCCGGGCAGCTGAGTGAGCAGTACTTC.

The CDR3 sequence is CASSFGTNNYGYTF. In DNA form, the CDR3 reads TGCGCCAGCAGCTTTGGGACAAATAACTATGGCTACACCTTC. This chain joins TRBV5-1 and TRBJ1-2; TRBD1 might be the D (6 bases). CDR1 is SGHRS, CDR2 YFSETQ, per germline. Trimming shortened V by 2 bases and J by 1 base, and 9 bases separated the two germline ends. The CDR3 is 14 amino acids.

CDR3 nucleotide sequence: TGTGCCAGTAGTTCCGAGGGGGGGATCAATGAGCAGTTCTTC. Its protein product is CASSSEGGINEQFF. The rearrangement uses TRBV19 and TRBJ2-1, with D tentatively TRBD2 (7 bases). CDR3 size: 14 residues. The V gene lost 5 bases and the J gene lost 6 bases, with 14 bases spanning the gap. Germline V CDR1 and CDR2: LNHDA, SQIVND (reference sequence).

This chain connects TRBV6-6 to TRBJ2-2; no clear D gene. The CDR3 runs to 14 residues. CDR1 and CDR2 from the germline V gene are MNHNY and SVGAGI (reference sequence). V was clipped by 3 bases and J by 0 bases, with 5 bases between them. The CDR3 reads CASSYETNTGELFF. The CDR3 bases are TGTGCCAGCAGTTATGAGACGAACACCGGGGAGCTGTTTTTT.

The chain links TRBV19 to TRBJ2-3, with 11 bases identical to TRBD2. In germline, CDR1 is LNHDA, CDR2 SQIVND (reference sequence). This CDR3 is 15 amino acids long. Trimming took 5 bases from V and 2 from J; bases not matched to a gene: 3. The CDR3 reads CASSETSGDTDTQYF. The CDR3 DNA sequence: TGTGCCAGTAGTGAGACTAGCGGGGACACAGATACGCAGTATTTT. The full variable domain, in which reference TRBV19 and TRBJ2-3 provide the parts outside the CDR3, is DGGITQSPKYLFRKEGQNVTLSCEQNLNHDAMYWYRQDPGQGLRLIYYSQIVNDFQKGDIAEGYSVSREKKESFPLTVTSAQKNPTAFYLCASSETSGDTDTQYFGPGTRLTVL.

The chain couples TRBV28 to TRBJ2-1; 10 bases are shared with TRBD1. CDR3 length equals 15 residues. Trimming took 6 bases from V and 4 from J; bases not matched to a gene: 6. Germline V gives CDR1 MDHEN, CDR2 SYDVKM. The CDR3 DNA reads as TGTGCCAGCAGGATGACAGGGGGCGCTTACAATGAGCAGTTCTTC. Translated, it gives CASRMTGGAYNEQFF.

The rearrangement joins TRBV19 to TRBJ2-6; D is possibly TRBD1 or TRBD2 (5 bases each). In germline, CDR1 is LNHDA, CDR2 SQIVND (reference sequence). CDR3 length: 18 residues. The V end lost 7 bases, the J end lost 0 bases, and 19 bases lay between the germline ends. The CDR3 protein is CASTFSGTVGSGANVLTF. CDR3 DNA: TGTGCCAGTACCTTCTCCGGGACGGTGGGCTCTGGGGCCAACGTCCTGACTTTC. Drawing the rest from reference TRBV19 and TRBJ2-6, the complete variable domain is DGGITQSPKYLFRKEGQNVTLSCEQNLNHDAMYWYRQDPGQGLRLIYYSQIVNDFQKGDIAEGYSVSREKKESFPLTVTSAQKNPTAFYLCASTFSGTVGSGANVLTFGAGSRLTVL.

This clone was detected only once. The CDR3 is CASSKQGSTEAFF. The CDR3 bases are TGTGCCAGTAGTAAACAGGGTTCCACTGAAGCTTTCTTT. The rearrangement links TRBV19 to TRBJ1-1; weak D call: TRBD1 (6 bases). The CDR3 spans 13 residues. With 4 bases removed from V and 4 bases from J, the gap between germline ends came to 10 bases. Germline V CDR1 and CDR2: LNHDA, SQIVND (reference sequence).

The DNA for the CDR3 is TGTGCCAGCAGCCTCCTGGCGGCCGTGGAGTACTTC. Translated: CASSLLAAVEYF. The chain couples TRBV5-5 to TRBJ2-7; D is uncertain. Germline CDR1 reads SGHKS; CDR2 reads YYEKEE (reference sequence). The V and J ends lost 4 bases and 11 bases respectively, with 16 bases between them. This CDR3 has 12 amino acids.

The V gene is TRBV11-2, the J gene TRBJ2-1; 8 nucleotides match TRBD2. V trimming: 1 base; J trimming: 15 bases; junction bases outside the gene matches: 11. The CDR3 totals 14 residues. CDR1 is SGHAT, CDR2 FQNNGV, per germline. CDR3 coding DNA: TGTGCCAGCAGCTTAGTTGGTGGGCGGGAGGAGTCGTTCTTC. It specifies CASSLVGGREESFF.

The rearrangement uses TRBV2 and TRBJ2-1; 13 nucleotides match TRBD2. This CDR3 is 14 amino acids long. With 9 bases clipped from V and 7 bases from J, the junction kept 6 bases outside the gene matches. CDR1 is SNHLY, CDR2 FYNNEI, per germline. The CDR3 nucleotides read TGTGCCAGTTCGGGACTAGCGGGATATAATGAGCAGTTCTTC. Its protein product is CASSGLAGYNEQFF.

This clone was found once. The chain is built from TRBV9 and TRBJ2-3; 10 bases are shared with TRBD2. Germline V gene lookup returns CDR1 SGDLS and CDR2 YYNGEE. CDR3 length: 16 residues. V dropped 3 bases and J dropped 4; count of bases not matched to a gene: 8. CDR3 sequence reads: CASSGDLAGVSDTQYF. In DNA form, the CDR3 reads TGTGCCAGCAGCGGGGACCTAGCGGGAGTTTCAGATACGCAGTATTTT.

As for this clone: This likely came from a read error, as a far larger clone is one base away. Other DNA sequences in the sample encode the same CDR3. The chain is built from TRBV5-1 and TRBJ2-5, with D tentatively TRBD1 (6 bases). The CDR3 extends over 14 amino acids. V was shortened by 0 bases and J by 5 bases, with 11 bases between the two germline ends. Looked up from germline, CDR1 is SGHRS and CDR2 is YFSETQ. The CDR3: CASSLGRGYETQYF. The CDR3 coding sequence is TGCGCCAGCAGCTTGGGCAGGGGCTATGAGACCCAGTACTTC.

This rearrangement joins TRBV4-1 to TRBJ1-6; no reliable D call. Germline CDR1 and CDR2: MGHRA and YSYEKL. V was clipped by 0 bases and J by 14 bases, with 8 bases between them. The CDR3 consists of 12 residues. This chain's CDR3 is CASSQDKDTLHF. In DNA form, the CDR3 reads TGCGCCAGCAGCCAAGATAAGGATACCCTCCACTTT.

This clone was recorded a few times. The chain links TRBV7-9 to TRBJ1-1; 9 bases agree with TRBD1. CDR1 and CDR2 (germline): SEHNR, FQNEAQ (reference sequence). This CDR3 contains 17 residues. Trimming at V came to 6 bases and at J to 1 base, leaving 12 bases not matched to a gene. The CDR3 spells CASSRDTGTGSNTEAFF. DNA of the CDR3: TGTGCCAGCAGTCGAGATACCGGGACAGGGTCGAACACTGAAGCTTTCTTT.

This clone qualifies as medium-sized. The V and J genes are TRBV30 and TRBJ2-3; 9 bases are a match to TRBD2. The junction had 3 bases not matched to a gene; V was cut back by 2 bases and J by 3 bases. The CDR3 length is 14 residues. CDR1 GTSNPN and CDR2 SVGIG come from the germline V gene (reference sequence). The CDR3 DNA is TGTGCCTGGAGTCCTAGCGGGACTACAGATACGCAGTATTTT. Protein sequence: CAWSPSGTTDTQYF. Full variable domain (outside the CDR3, taken from reference TRBV30 and TRBJ2-3): SQTIHQWPATLVQPVGSPLSLECTVEGTSNPNLYWYRQAAGRGLQLLFYSVGIGQISSEVPQNLSASRPQDRQFILSSKKLLLSDSGFYLCAWSPSGTTDTQYFGPGTRLTVL.